This TCR beta chain emerged from a study of OX40 agonist ivuxolimab in advanced cancers. This clone was seen more than once but under ten times. The antigen is not known. Clones were sequenced by immunoSEQ multiplex PCR, and TCRdb holds only the in-frame ones, with some missing. The sample includes around 63,000 clones, roughly 90% of them seen just once. Study outcomes and limitations: Expanded clones tended on average to be more numerous among CD8+ T cells than CD4+. Both blood CD4+ and CD8+ T cells showed clonal growth by week 6 at 0.1 to 3.0 mg/kg.

The CDR3 is made up of 12 amino acids. CDR1 is MGHDK and CDR2 is SYGVNS in the germline V gene. Trimming took 10 bases from V and 7 from J, leaving 11 bases between them. The sample was CD4+ or CD8+ T cells sorted from blood, taken in a trial of the OX40 agonist ivuxolimab. V is TRBV25-1 and J is TRBJ1-6, with a weak D call TRBD1 (5 bases). The clonotype comes from an adult with an advanced solid tumor such as melanoma, head and neck, liver or kidney cancer. The CDR3 sequence is CATGQGNSPLHF. The CDR3 nucleotides are TGTGCCACCGGCCAGGGCAATTCACCCCTCCACTTT.